The rows below give T cell receptor beta chains drawn from one sample of a study of blood T cell repertoires in COVID-19. The table came from immunoSEQ multiplex PCR; TCRdb's copy has only in-frame clones and leaves some out. The table records about 220,000 clones, 65% to 85% of them present only once. Sequencing was done on a sample of PBMCs or T cells enriched from blood (not recorded which). These receptors all stem from an older woman who had recovered from COVID-19. The CDR3 runs from the conserved cysteine through the conserved F or W. The order of the fields is J gene, clone size, D gene, V gene, CDR3 protein, CDR3 DNA. The D gene is left open where the match is weak. Some rows mark clone size as missing; the rest say once, few, many or name a class of expanded clone.

TRBJ2-3 | - | - | TRBV7-2 | CASSLAGGPADTQYF | TGTGCCAGCAGCTTAGCGGGGGGGCCCGCAGATACGCAGTATTTT
TRBJ1-1 | - | - | TRBV6-4 | CASRRDRQNTEAFF | TGTGCCAGCAGGAGAGACAGGCAGAACACTGAAGCTTTCTTT
TRBJ1-5 | - | - | TRBV5-6 | CASSLSNQPQHF | TGTGCCAGCAGCCTTAGCAATCAGCCCCAGCATTTT
TRBJ1-2 | - | TRBD1 | TRBV12-3/TRBV12-4 | CASSQQGYGYTF | TGTGCCAGCAGCCAACAGGGGTATGGCTACACCTTC
TRBJ2-1 | - | TRBD1 | TRBV19 | CASSGWDRVGNEQFF | TGTGCCAGTAGTGGTTGGGACAGGGTAGGAAATGAGCAGTTCTTC
TRBJ1-4 | - | - | TRBV19 | CASSIAAGDNEKLFF | TGTGCCAGTAGTATTGCTGCAGGGGACAATGAAAAACTGTTTTTT
TRBJ2-1 | - | TRBD2 | TRBV3-1/TRBV3-2 | CASSQDVGGRGNEQFF | TGTGCCAGCAGCCAAGATGTTGGGGGGAGGGGAAATGAGCAGTTCTTC
TRBJ2-7 | - | - | TRBV11-1 | CASSLPRYEQYF | TGTGCCAGCAGCCTCCCCCGGTACGAGCAGTACTTC
TRBJ2-6 | few | - | TRBV6-5 | CASSLTYPAGANVLTF | TGTGCCAGCAGTTTGACTTACCCGGCTGGGGCCAACGTCCTGACTTTC
TRBJ2-7 | - | - | TRBV6-2/TRBV6-3 | CASSYLDTLGYEQYF | TGTGCCAGCAGTTACCTAGATACCCTAGGCTACGAGCAGTACTTC
TRBJ1-1 | few | TRBD1 | TRBV5-1 | CASSWTGVTTEAFF | TGCGCCAGCAGCTGGACAGGGGTAACCACTGAAGCTTTCTTT
TRBJ1-4 | - | - | TRBV6-5 | CASSYSEGGAEKLFF | TGTGCCAGCAGTTACTCTGAGGGGGGGGCTGAAAAACTGTTTTTT
TRBJ1-1 | - | - | TRBV12-3/TRBV12-4 | CASSLGEYTEAFF | TGTGCCAGCAGTTTAGGGGAGTACACTGAAGCTTTCTTT
TRBJ2-5 | - | - | TRBV7-8 | CASSLYGGSYKTQYF | TGTGCCAGCAGCTTATATGGTGGGAGTTATAAGACCCAGTACTTC
TRBJ2-7 | - | - | TRBV21-1 | CASSKERGAGGPGDEQYF | TGTGCCAGCAGCAAAGAGAGGGGAGCGGGAGGGCCAGGTGACGAGCAGTACTTC
TRBJ2-1 | - | - | TRBV6-5 | CASFRDSLRHNEQFF | TGTGCCAGCTTCCGGGACTCCCTACGACACAATGAGCAGTTCTTC
TRBJ1-2 | - | - | TRBV5-1 | CASSLGPGRGPNYGYTF | TGCGCCAGCAGCTTGGGGCCCGGCAGGGGCCCGAACTATGGCTACACCTTC
TRBJ2-1 | - | - | TRBV13 | CASSRSGLSDRPTSYNEQFF | TGTGCCAGCAGCCGATCGGGACTCTCGGACCGCCCAACCTCCTACAATGAGCAGTTCTTC
TRBJ2-1 | few | TRBD2 | TRBV2 | CASSETSGSYEQFF | TGTGCCAGCAGTGAGACTAGCGGGAGCTATGAGCAGTTCTTC
TRBJ2-5 | - | TRBD1 | TRBV10-3 | CAISESTGVETQYF | TGTGCCATCAGTGAAAGTACAGGGGTAGAGACCCAGTACTTC